The 19 T cell receptor beta chains in this list originate from one sample, sequenced in a study of shared clonotypes between healthy human individuals. Assay: immunoSEQ multiplex PCR; the TCRdb copy retains only in-frame clones and omits some. The table includes roughly 1 million clones, about 75% detected once. The specimen sequenced was memory CD4+ T cells sorted from blood. The subset: CD45RA-negative fraction. These receptors originate from a man aged 18 to 29 in good health.

V usage is TRBV5-1 and J usage is TRBJ2-2, with 7 positions matching TRBD1. The trim removed 6 bases at V and 1 base at J, leaving 6 bases unmatched. In germline, CDR1 is SGHRS, CDR2 YFSETQ. There are 15 residues in the CDR3. CDR3 sequence: CASKDRPGNTGELFF. The CDR3 DNA reads as TGCGCCAGCAAGGACAGGCCAGGGAACACCGGGGAGCTGTTTTTT.

The gene calls are TRBV18 and TRBJ2-7; 10 bases map to TRBD2. The V gene's germline CDR1 is KGHSH and CDR2 LQKENI. The junction had 9 bases not matched to a gene; V was cut back by 1 base and J by 6 bases. This CDR3 has 16 residues. The CDR3 spells CASSPRASGSEFEQYF. CDR3 nucleotide sequence: TGTGCCAGCTCACCACGTGCTAGCGGGAGTGAATTCGAGCAGTACTTC.

V gene TRBV9 combines with J gene TRBJ2-3; D remains unclear. Trimming left V 1 base short and J 8 bases short, with 11 bases between. Germline assignment: CDR1 SGDLS and CDR2 YYNGEE. CDR3 length equals 13 residues. This chain's CDR3 is CASSVSSGATQYF. The CDR3 DNA is TGTGCCAGCAGCGTAAGTTCTGGCGCTACGCAGTATTTT.

J is TRBJ1-5 and V is TRBV4-2; D is unclear. V was shortened by 3 bases and J by 4 bases, with 16 bases between the two germline ends. There are 16 residues in the CDR3. Germline assignment: CDR1 LGHNA and CDR2 YNFKEQ. The CDR3 loop reads CASSQSGSAWNQPQHF. The CDR3 bases are TGTGCCAGCAGCCAGAGTGGGTCTGCGTGGAATCAGCCCCAGCATTTT.

There are a few counts of this clone. V is TRBV6-5 and J is TRBJ1-1; a weak D match, TRBD1 (5 bases). The CDR3 contains 16 residues. Per germline, CDR1 MNHEY and CDR2 SVGAGI. Trimming removed 2 bases from V and 5 bases from J, with 18 bases in between. The CDR3 DNA follows: TGTGCCAGCAGTTACGAAACCCCAAGGGGTCGGACTGAAGCTTTCTTT. Translated, it gives CASSYETPRGRTEAFF.

The CDR3 sequence is CASSLEGWRGANYGYTF. In DNA form, the CDR3 reads TGTGCCAGCAGCCTCGAGGGGTGGAGGGGAGCTAACTATGGCTACACCTTC. V is TRBV28 and J is TRBJ1-2; D is possibly TRBD1 (5 bases). Trimming removed 6 bases from V and 0 bases from J, with 20 bases in between. Germline V gene data show CDR1 as MDHEN and CDR2 as SYDVKM. The CDR3 length is 17 residues.

The rearrangement uses TRBV30 and TRBJ2-2; D tentatively reads TRBD1 or TRBD2 (5 bases each). The germline CDR1 and CDR2 sequences are GTSNPN and SVGIG (reference sequence). V was trimmed by 8 bases and J by 1 base, leaving 17 bases between them. The length of the CDR3 is 15 residues. The CDR3 spells CATGTHYLNTGELFF. The CDR3 DNA follows: TGTGCCACCGGGACGCACTACCTGAACACCGGGGAGCTGTTTTTT.

CDR3 coding DNA: TGTGCCAGCAGCTTAAGACTAGCGGGGTACAATGAGCAGTTCTTC. Its protein product is CASSLRLAGYNEQFF. The genes are TRBV5-5 and TRBJ2-1; TRBD2 matches at 11 bases. Germline CDR1 and CDR2: SGHKS and YYEKEE (reference sequence). This CDR3 is built from 15 residues. Trimming cost V 2 bases and J 4 bases; bases outside gene matches: 2.

This sequence joins TRBV5-5 and TRBJ2-2; D possibly corresponds to TRBD2 (5 bases). The CDR3 covers 15 residues. CDR1 is SGHKS, CDR2 YYEKEE, per germline (reference sequence). V shed 0 bases and J shed 2 bases, with 8 bases lying between them. The CDR3 reads CASSLGGLNTGELFF. CDR3 nucleotide sequence: TGTGCCAGCAGCTTGGGCGGACTTAACACCGGGGAGCTGTTTTTT.

This sequence joins TRBV10-3 and TRBJ2-7; weak D call: TRBD1 (6 bases). With 8 bases removed from V and 3 bases from J, the gap between germline ends came to 20 bases. This CDR3 has 15 amino acids. Germline V gene data show CDR1 as ENHRY and CDR2 as SYGVKD. CDR3 coding DNA: TGTGCCATCGGATCCGGGGCCCGAGGGGGCTACGAGCAGTACTTC. This translates into CAIGSGARGGYEQYF.

The chain has TRBV14 and TRBJ1-6, with 11 bases that match TRBD1. This CDR3 is built from 15 residues. With V trimmed by 4 bases and J by 10 bases, 6 bases remained unmatched. Germline V gene lookup returns CDR1 SGHDN and CDR2 FVKESK. The CDR3 loop reads CASSPLDRGRSPLHF. The CDR3 DNA follows: TGTGCCAGCAGCCCCCTGGACAGGGGGCGATCACCCCTCCACTTT.

The CDR3 loop is CASSYGGRDYEQYF. The CDR3 DNA reads as TGTGCCAGCAGTTACGGTGGCAGGGACTACGAGCAGTACTTC. This sequence joins TRBV6-5 and TRBJ2-7; a possible D gene is TRBD1 (5 bases). Trimming pared 2 bases from V and 3 bases from J, leaving 11 bases between. Germline values: CDR1 MNHEY, CDR2 SVGAGI. The CDR3 consists of 14 residues.

The chain carries TRBV5-5 and TRBJ2-7; tentative D call: TRBD1 (7 bases). V lost 0 bases and J 5 bases, leaving 18 bases between the germline ends. The CDR3 consists of 16 residues. Germline CDR1 and CDR2: SGHKS and YYEKEE (reference sequence). CDR3 amino acids: CASSLEARGVSHEQYF. The CDR3 nucleotides read TGTGCCAGCAGCTTGGAGGCCAGGGGGGTTTCGCACGAGCAGTACTTC.

This chain links TRBV10-3 with TRBJ2-2; D remains ambiguous. The CDR3 sequence is 14 residues long. V was trimmed by 2 bases and J by 2 bases, leaving 6 bases between them. CDR1 is ENHRY and CDR2 is SYGVKD in the germline V gene. The CDR3 is CAISEGTNTGELFF. The CDR3 bases are TGTGCCATCAGTGAGGGCACCAACACCGGGGAGCTGTTTTTT.

As regards this clone: One junction end does not reproduce the germline sequence, and a read error may be involved. V gene TRBV6-1 combines with J gene TRBJ2-5; D ambiguous. This CDR3 spans 13 amino acids. The V gene's germline CDR1 is MNHNS and CDR2 SASEGT. Here the CDR3 reads CASSESTVETQYF. The CDR3 DNA sequence: TGCGCCAGCAGTGAGTCGACGGTAGAGACCCAGTACTTC.

This rearrangement joins TRBV6-1 to TRBJ1-5; D ambiguous. V lost 0 bases and J lost 2, with 11 bases in between. CDR1 and CDR2 from the germline V gene are MNHNS and SASEGT. This CDR3 spans 16 amino acids. The CDR3 is CASSEAWGIGNQPQHF. Here the CDR3 DNA reads TGTGCCAGCAGTGAAGCGTGGGGAATCGGCAATCAGCCCCAGCATTTT.

This clone occurred once. The rearrangement joins TRBV5-4 to TRBJ2-5; 9 nucleotides line up with TRBD1. Germline V lookup: CDR1 SGHNT, CDR2 YYREEE (reference sequence). Trimming at V came to 9 bases and at J to 5 bases, leaving 8 bases not matched to a gene. CDR3 length: 13 residues. The DNA for the CDR3 is TGTGCCATCCTGGACAGGGGTAGTGAGACCCAGTACTTC. Amino acids: CAILDRGSETQYF. Drawing the rest from reference TRBV5-4 and TRBJ2-5, the complete variable domain is ETGVTQSPTHLIKTRGQQVTLRCSSQSGHNTVSWYQQALGQGPQFIFQYYREEENGRGNFPPRFSGLQFPNYSSELNVNALELDDSALYLCAILDRGSETQYFGPGTRLLVL.

The chain carries TRBV18 and TRBJ2-3; TRBD1 or TRBD2 may be the D gene (6 bases each). The CDR3 extends over 15 amino acids. The germline gives CDR1 KGHSH, CDR2 LQKENI. Trimming pared 8 bases from V and 0 bases from J, leaving 15 bases between. CDR3 sequence: CASRTGASSTDTQYF. In DNA form, the CDR3 reads TGTGCCAGCCGGACGGGGGCGAGTAGCACAGATACGCAGTATTTT.

The rearrangement joins TRBV5-4 to TRBJ1-6; maybe TRBD1 (5 bases). This CDR3 contains 19 residues. Germline CDR1 SGHNT, CDR2 YYREEE (reference sequence). The V end lost 3 bases, the J end lost 0 bases, and 19 bases lay between the germline ends. The CDR3 region is CASSSTGGRTSSYNSPLHF. The CDR3 DNA reads TGTGCCAGCAGCTCCACCGGGGGGAGAACTAGCTCCTATAATTCACCCCTCCACTTT.